This entry lists 25 T cell receptor beta chains sequenced from one sample in a study of vaccination and CD4 T cells after COVID-19. Their recognized antigens are unknown. Cultured CD4+ T cells had their DNA profiled by the Oncomine TCR Beta short-read assay. Via MiXCR, TCRdb re-called the PCR reads, giving one row per CDR3 protein. This sample has 13,000 or so distinct CDR3 sequences, with 50% to 65% found just once. Indicated treatment: approximately nine-day PBMC culture with coronavirus spike peptide pools or control peptides (ViraFEST assay). Here the sequenced sample was cultured CD4+ T cells from blood, taken after SARS-CoV-2 vaccination. The receptor set was obtained from a human donor with COVID-19.

This clonotype was detected once. This chain connects TRBV15 to TRBJ2-5; 8 bases align to TRBD2. Germline trimming cut 3 bases from V and 5 bases from J; bases unmatched to any gene: 8. The CDR3 extends over 15 amino acids. From germline, CDR1 is LNHNV and CDR2 YYDKDF (reference sequence). CDR3 sequence reads: CATSRSGGALETQYF. In DNA form, the CDR3 reads TGTGCCACCAGCAGGAGCGGGGGCGCGCTTGAGACCCAGTACTTC.

The rearrangement joins TRBV29-1 to TRBJ2-2, with TRBD2 as a possible D gene (7 bases). The CDR3 consists of 14 residues. Trimming stripped 6 bases from V and 4 bases from J, with 15 bases between. Germline V lookup: CDR1 SQVTM, CDR2 ANQGSEA. CDR3 coding DNA: TGCAGCGTCGCCGGGGCGGGGGCCACCGGGGAGCTGTTTTTT. It translates to CSVAGAGATGELFF.

V gene TRBV6-1 combines with J gene TRBJ2-2, with D unclear. This CDR3 spans 11 amino acids. Trimming removed 2 bases from V and 6 bases from J, with 1 base in between. The germline gives CDR1 MNHNS, CDR2 SASEGT. CDR3 DNA sequence: TGTGCCAGCAGTGAATCCGGGGAGCTGTTTTTT. Encoded protein: CASSESGELFF.

This clonotype was detected only a few times. This chain connects TRBV28 to TRBJ1-2; TRBD1 agrees at 7 bases. Germline assignment: CDR1 MDHEN and CDR2 SYDVKM. This CDR3 is 11 amino acids long. After removal of 4 bases from V and 7 bases from J, the junction contained 0 bases not matched to a gene. CDR3 DNA sequence: TGTGCCAGCAGTTACAGGGGTGGCTACACCTTC. Protein product: CASSYRGGYTF.

Here the CDR3 DNA reads TGTGCCAGCAGACGGACGGGGCGGACCGGGGAGCTGTTTTTT. Translating it yields CASRRTGRTGELFF. The chain is built from TRBV6-2 or TRBV6-3 and TRBJ2-2; perhaps D is TRBD1 or TRBD2 (5 bases each). Trimming took off 6 bases at V and 5 bases at J, with 13 bases between the two ends. This CDR3 has 14 residues. CDR1 and CDR2 from the germline V gene are MNHEY and SVGEGT.

The chain combines TRBV6-4 with TRBJ2-6; D is uncertain. This CDR3 has 16 amino acids. Trimming cost V 2 bases and J 0 bases, with 8 bases left between them. Germline V gives CDR1 MRHNA, CDR2 SNTAGT. CDR3 in DNA: TGTGCCAGCAGTGACGGGCACCACTCTGGGGCCAACGTCCTGACTTTC. This codes for CASSDGHHSGANVLTF.

This clonotype occurred once. The rearrangement links TRBV6-5 to TRBJ1-1; D might be TRBD1 (6 bases). V lost 0 bases and J 1 base, leaving 15 bases between the germline ends. Germline V gene data show CDR1 as MNHEY and CDR2 as SVGAGI. The CDR3 is 17 amino acids. The CDR3 coding sequence is TGTGCCAGCAGTTACTCAGTAGTAGTAGGGGGGAACACTGAAGCTTTCTTT. Translated, it gives CASSYSVVVGGNTEAFF.

The chain employs TRBV7-2 and TRBJ1-1; TRBD1 is a possible D gene (6 bases). Deletions cut 7 bases from V and 6 bases from J, with 15 bases between. The CDR3 is 13 amino acids. The germline V gene has CDR1 SGHTA and CDR2 FQGNSA. This chain's CDR3 is CASIFGQSSEAFF. The DNA of the CDR3 is TGTGCCAGCATCTTCGGACAGTCCTCTGAAGCTTTCTTT. Supplemented by reference TRBV7-2 and TRBJ1-1, the full variable domain reads GAGVSQSPSNKVTEKGKDVELRCDPISGHTALYWYRQSLGQGLEFLIYFQGNSAPDKSGLPSDRFSAERTGGSVSTLTIQRTQQEDSAVYLCASIFGQSSEAFFGQGTRLTVV.

The CDR3 coding sequence is TGTGCCAGTAGGGAGGGGACAGGGGTTTTCTACGGAGAGACCCAGTACTTC. Its protein product is CASREGTGVFYGETQYF. This chain connects TRBV19 to TRBJ2-5; 10 bases map to TRBD1. Germline V gene data show CDR1 as LNHDA and CDR2 as SQIVND (reference sequence). The CDR3 length is 17 residues. V gave up 6 bases and J gave up 4 bases; unmatched junction bases: 14. Filled out from reference TRBV19 and TRBJ2-5, the complete variable domain reads DGGITQSPKYLFRKEGQNVTLSCEQNLNHDAMYWYRQDPGQGLRLIYYSQIVNDFQKGDIAEGYSVSREKKESFPLTVTSAQKNPTAFYLCASREGTGVFYGETQYFGPGTRLLVL.

V and J are TRBV7-8 and TRBJ1-3, with D tentatively TRBD1 (5 bases). The CDR3 consists of 15 residues. In germline, CDR1 is SGHVS, CDR2 FQNEAQ. V lost 5 bases and J lost 4, with 15 bases in between. The CDR3 DNA follows: TGTGCCAGCAGCCCCACGACGGCAGGGGGAAACACCATATATTTT. It yields the protein CASSPTTAGGNTIYF.

The chain recombines TRBV2 with TRBJ2-7, with 9 bases that match TRBD1. Germline V lookup: CDR1 SNHLY, CDR2 FYNNEI. V lost 10 bases and J lost 3; bases outside the gene matches: 10. The CDR3 contains 14 residues. The CDR3 DNA reads TGTGCCAACGGTCGGGGACAGGGTTTCTACGAGCAGTACTTC. Protein sequence: CANGRGQGFYEQYF.

The chain is built from TRBV12-3 or TRBV12-4 and TRBJ2-7, with a tentative D call TRBD2 (6 bases). There are 14 residues in the CDR3. Trimming left V 3 bases short and J 6 bases short, with 15 bases between. The CDR3 DNA is TGTGCCAGCAGTTTCGTACTAGCTCGAGGCGAGCAGTACTTC. It encodes CASSFVLARGEQYF.

This clonotype came up a few times. The chain carries TRBV20-1 and TRBJ2-1; unclear D gene. This CDR3 region has 16 residues. Trimming took 0 bases from V and 0 from J, leaving 12 bases between them. The germline CDR1 and CDR2 sequences are DFQATT and SNEGSKA (reference sequence). DNA of the CDR3: TGCAGTGCTAGAGACGGATTTCAATACTCCTACAATGAGCAGTTCTTC. Translating gives CSARDGFQYSYNEQFF.

V is TRBV5-4 and J is TRBJ2-3; 7 nucleotides agree with TRBD1. The CDR3 runs to 16 residues. V dropped 4 bases and J dropped 2; count of bases not matched to a gene: 10. CDR1 is SGHNT and CDR2 is YYREEE in the germline V gene (reference sequence). The CDR3 bases are TGTGCCAGCAGCCGCGCCGGCGGACAGGTCACAGATACGCAGTATTTT. Its translation is CASSRAGGQVTDTQYF. The full variable domain, rest sourced from reference TRBV5-4 and TRBJ2-3, is ETGVTQSPTHLIKTRGQQVTLRCSSQSGHNTVSWYQQALGQGPQFIFQYYREEENGRGNFPPRFSGLQFPNYSSELNVNALELDDSALYLCASSRAGGQVTDTQYFGPGTRLTVL.

The rearrangement joins TRBV7-2 to TRBJ1-1; D might be TRBD1 (6 bases). This CDR3 has 16 residues. From germline, CDR1 is SGHTA and CDR2 FQGNSA. V was trimmed by 5 bases and J by 2 bases, leaving 18 bases between them. CDR3: CASSPPIRGHNTEAFF. The CDR3 nucleotides read TGTGCCAGCAGCCCACCCATCAGGGGTCATAACACTGAAGCTTTCTTT.

J is TRBJ2-3 and V is TRBV12-3 or TRBV12-4; D is possibly TRBD1 (5 bases). The CDR3 consists of 14 residues. The V and J ends lost 3 bases and 2 bases respectively, with 9 bases between them. This CDR3 reads CASSFDRPTDTQYF. The CDR3 DNA is TGTGCCAGCAGTTTCGACAGACCCACAGATACGCAGTATTTT.

This chain uses TRBV7-2 with TRBJ1-5; 8 bases fit TRBD1. The CDR3 extends over 15 amino acids. Germline V gene data show CDR1 as SGHTA and CDR2 as FQGNSA. The V gene end was trimmed by 5 bases and the J gene end by 2 bases; junction bases not matched to a gene: 5. In DNA form, the CDR3 reads TGTGCCAGCAGCCCCAACAGGGGGGGCAATCAGCCCCAGCATTTT. It translates to CASSPNRGGNQPQHF.

Of note for this clonotype: One junction end does not reproduce the germline sequence, and a read error may be involved. J is TRBJ1-6 and V is TRBV27, with a possible D match to TRBD1 (5 bases). Germline V lookup: CDR1 MNHEY, CDR2 SMNVEV (reference sequence). The CDR3 is 15 residues long. Here the CDR3 DNA reads TGTGTCAGCAGTTTGTTTGAGGGGCCGGGATCACCCCTCCACTTT. The encoded protein is CVSSLFEGPGSPLHF.

The chain employs TRBV6-1 and TRBJ1-2, with unresolved D. Per the germline V gene, CDR1 is MNHNS and CDR2 is SASEGT. The V and J ends lost 8 bases and 0 bases respectively, with 10 bases between them. The CDR3 loop spans 13 amino acids. The CDR3 DNA follows: TGTGCCAGCTCCTACGTCGCTAACTATGGCTACACCTTC. Protein: CASSYVANYGYTF.

This clonotype was found a few times. V and J are TRBV6-4 and TRBJ1-2, with TRBD1 identical over 7 bases. The germline gives CDR1 MRHNA, CDR2 SNTAGT. V trimming: 5 bases; J trimming: 6 bases; junction bases outside the gene matches: 9. The CDR3 consists of 14 residues. CDR3 nucleotides: TGTGCCAGCAGTCAACAGGGGAGTTTGGATGGCTACACCTTC. Translation: CASSQQGSLDGYTF.

The gene calls are TRBV27 and TRBJ2-7; 8 bases line up with TRBD1. The germline V gene has CDR1 MNHEY and CDR2 SMNVEV (reference sequence). V shed 6 bases and J 4 bases; nucleotides not matched to a gene: 8. This CDR3 spans 14 amino acids. The CDR3 sequence is CASRRDRIIYEQYF. CDR3 nucleotides: TGTGCCAGCAGGCGGGACAGGATAATATACGAGCAGTACTTC.

The CDR3 DNA follows: TGTGCCGCGGGTTTTTCACAGGGCCCGGCACCCCTCCACTTT. Its protein product is CAAGFSQGPAPLHF. V gene TRBV6-1 combines with J gene TRBJ1-6; D might be TRBD1 (6 bases). This CDR3 spans 14 amino acids. Trimming removed 11 bases from V and 11 bases from J, with 22 bases in between. Germline CDR1 and CDR2: MNHNS and SASEGT.

The chain recombines TRBV21-1 with TRBJ1-5; the table names TRBD1, a call not compared with the DNA. TRBV21-1 is shown as a pseudogene. CDR3 size: 15 residues. CDR3 region: CASSKAVTVNQPQHF. CDR3 bases: TGTGCCAGCAGCAAAGCCGTGACAGTCAATCAGCCCCAGCATTTT.

The sample holds a few counts of this clonotype. V gene TRBV19 combines with J gene TRBJ1-1; D ambiguous. Trimming left V 4 bases short and J 0 bases short, with 6 bases between. Germline lookup yields CDR1 LNHDA and CDR2 SQIVND (reference sequence). This CDR3 region has 13 residues. The CDR3 spells CASSTDMNTEAFF. CDR3 in DNA: TGTGCCAGTAGTACGGATATGAACACTGAAGCTTTCTTT.

For the CDR3, the DNA is TGTGCCAGCAGCCAAGAGGGGGTGAGGGGTGAAGCTTTCTTT. Amino acid sequence: CASSQEGVRGEAFF. The chain carries TRBV4-2 and TRBJ1-1, with D maybe TRBD1 (5 bases). Looked up from germline, CDR1 is LGHNA and CDR2 is YNFKEQ. The CDR3 is made up of 14 amino acids. Trimming removed 0 bases at V and 7 bases at J, with 12 bases between.